The text below deals with one TCR beta chain. Its antigen specificity is not known. Qualities for individual bases were not recorded, and no much larger clone is one base off. This entry is derived from a study of cytomegalovirus exposure and HLA in healthy donors (dated by TCRdb to about 2017). Study-level background: An earlier analysis of several hundred of the donors reported about 260 Gb of sequence data and some 110 million unique TCR beta sequences obtained from around 170 million T cells. Around 320 gigabases of sequencing data and tens of millions of unique TCR sequences were included in an early release covering roughly 600 HLA-typed donors. Of the roughly 390 genotyped donors, 75% to 85% were placed in the genetic ancestry cluster associated with self-reported Caucasian donors. The study was designed to test whether signatures of past pathogen exposure could be identified by cataloging public T cell receptors. The study profiled the T cell repertoires of under 700 subjects by immunosequencing and related them to cytomegalovirus serostatus. In addition to the first cohort of around 670 subjects, a separate validation cohort of under 150 different subjects was used. To predict cytomegalovirus infection status, the study brought together high-throughput TCR immunosequencing, statistical association of individual TCRs with disease status, and machine learning. To study patterns of TCR occurrence, a later analysis re-analyzed previously published TCR beta repertoires from several hundred donors and added high-resolution HLA genotyping. Rather than using new phenotypic data, the later analysis identified candidate immune exposures from TCR beta sequences and from how often those sequences occurred across donors. To decide whether each TCR beta V gene segment behaved as functional or pseudogenic, an earlier analysis of fewer than 750 of the donors relied on high-throughput TCR beta sequencing. Donor age, sex, ethnicity and CMV serostatus were compiled together with the repertoire data. Genome-wide SNP genotypes for about 55% of the roughly 670 donors were used in a later genetic analysis, which treated that subset as a discovery cohort. Every repertoire in the discovery cohort had been generated on one and the same sequencing platform. Class I and class II HLA loci were covered by the typing at four-digit resolution. The number of donors typed differed by locus, with about 629-630 for A, B, C, DRB1 and DQB1, 522 for DQA1, 606 for DPA1, and approximately 470 for DPB1. A handful of DR-DQ haplotypes were handled as single units for association and clustering because linkage in the cohort was strong. Among about 360 genotyped donors of the cohort, an average of roughly 240,000 unique TCR beta nucleotide sequences were sequenced per donor, approximately 20% of them non-productive.

After removal of 6 bases from V and 0 bases from J, the junction retains 3 bases not matched to a gene. Its CDR3 holds 14 amino acids, cysteine through phenylalanine. The entry retains the CDR3 DNA only, 42 bases that are in frame from base 1. From a lookup of the germline V gene, CDR1 and CDR2 are SNHLY and FYNNEI. Preparation of the library involved the immunoSEQ multiplex PCR assay. The multiplex PCR relied on a mix of 60 forward primers for TCR Vbeta segments and 13 reverse primers for TCR Jbeta segments. Amplification of the CDR3 region of rearranged TCR beta genes was performed with a multiplex PCR assay on genomic DNA. Amplified TCR beta libraries were sequenced as 87-base-pair reads on the Illumina HiSeq System. Per the source publication's procedure: A later analysis counted tens of millions of unique TCR beta chains across the 500 to 850 repertoires, and 9 million to 14 million of these chains were shared by at least two donors. To remove PCR and sequencing errors, raw reads were error-corrected and collapsed into unique sequences using a nearest-neighbor algorithm that merged closely related sequences. V, D and J gene segments were assigned by aligning CDR3 sequences to IMGT reference sequences. For a sequence to be retained, a match of at least six nucleotides to both a V gene segment and a J gene segment was required. A rearrangement counted as productive if the CDR3 had no stop codons and remained in frame with V and J, and every other rearrangement counted as non-productive. CDR3 was defined according to IMGT convention as the region running from the second conserved V-encoded cysteine to the conserved J-encoded phenylalanine. The earlier analysis of about 590 of the donors excluded sequences that lacked an unambiguous match to a single V gene segment. In an earlier analysis of 450 to 750 of the donors, a V segment was called functional when productive rearrangements were above 56.7%, and segregating when the standard deviation between donors exceeded 5%. A statistical classification framework was built to diagnose cytomegalovirus status from the catalog of TCR beta chain sequences. V and J gene assignment, in a later analysis, came from comparing TCR nucleotide sequences with IMGT/GENE-DB human TR gene sequences. In a later analysis, CDR3 sequences and most-parsimonious VDJ recombination scenarios were assigned using the TCRdist pipeline. In a later analysis, each TCR beta chain was defined by its CDR3 amino acid sequence together with its V-gene family, and reads without a unique V-gene family were excluded. A later analysis removed 500 to 650 highly shared, low-generation-probability nucleotide sequences to deal with suspected cross-contamination and a sequencing artifact. In a later analysis, a clonal expansion index was calculated for each public chain from normalized within-repertoire ranks of inferred template counts. Generation probabilities in a later analysis came from a VDJ recombination model fitted to out-of-frame rearrangements, and those results were checked against IGoR. In a later analysis, TCR-TCR, TCR-HLA and TCR-CMV co-occurrence was scored with hypergeometric tests, and a repertoire-size bias correction was applied to TCR pairs. A later analysis estimated false discovery rates by permuting HLA or CMV assignments 20 times. In a later analysis, co-occurring TCRs were grouped with DBSCAN, and TCRdist sequence similarity was added when clustering was performed within HLA-allele-positive subsets. Co-occurrence clustering excluded repertoires with fewer than 30,000 or more than 120,000 public chains, plus five with anomalous nucleotide sharing. TCRdb retrieved this table from immuneACCESS and kept in-frame rearrangements only. Not all clones are present; in checked studies, unresolved V genes account for under half, and no reason is known for the remainder. For V, J and clone size, that table is used; D and trimming come from the DNA. Recorded for this sample are about 100,000 clones; about three quarters of them occurred a single time. The biggest ten clones account for 6.5% to 9% of the sample.

In total, 600 or so healthy bone marrow donors made up the cohort. Cohort members were all nominally healthy when sampled, although unrecorded immune exposures were likely present. The donor tested CMV seropositive, placing the donor among the approximately 290 seropositive members of the cohort. A peripheral blood sample was provided by each donor, and peripheral blood mononuclear cells were used for TCR beta sequencing. Genomic DNA extraction from the blood cell samples was performed with the Qiagen DNeasy Blood Extraction Kit. The investigation overall reported the following: Compared with equally common non-associated chains, HLA-associated TCR beta chains in a later analysis were more clonally expanded and had lower generation probabilities. According to a later analysis, parvovirus B19, influenza, CMV and Epstein-Barr virus appeared linked to several top co-occurrence clusters. While some public TCRs were present in many individuals, most TCR sequences turned up only very rarely across donors. According to a later analysis, most CMV-associated TCR beta chains appeared to be HLA-restricted, and the HLA associations seemed to be driven largely by CMV exposure. In both the original and validation cohorts, the classifier was reported to diagnose cytomegalovirus status with high specificity and sensitivity. In this cohort, only TCR beta chains were sequenced, and detectable features were limited by the absence of alpha or paired-chain data. Because counts were too low, about 18 rarely observed V segments, including chromosome 9 orphons, were excluded from the earlier analysis of roughly 580 of the donors. In an earlier analysis of 587 of the donors, most TCR beta V segments appeared in productive rearrangements about 87% or about 30% of the time, broadly matching IMGT annotations. Some IMGT-functional V segments, including TRBV6-2 and TRBV6-3, could not be distinguished by the 87-base-pair reads and were therefore excluded. The study gave a list of 150 to 200 TCR beta chains associated with cytomegalovirus. Strong co-occurrence of HLA alleles, especially DR and DQ, made assigning TCR associations to individual alleles difficult. In a later analysis, 16,951 TCR beta sequences were associated with specific HLA alleles at a false discovery rate of 0.05. A further reported finding was that TCR beta sequences accurately predicted the HLA-A and HLA-B alleles for most subjects in the first cohort. HLA typing was unavailable for some donors at each locus, so association tests used only the typed subset. The sequencing pipeline was judged likely to have produced a cluster of highly shared sequence variants as a technical artifact. Linkage disequilibrium might explain the correlated functional status among segregating V segments, but an unknown experimental factor could not be excluded. Three of the identified cytomegalovirus-associated TCR beta chains were confirmed in vitro to be specific for cytomegalovirus antigens. The presence/absence analyses assumed that sequencing depth was roughly uniform across donors, and that assumption may not be true. In a later genetic analysis, fewer N-insertions in productive TCRs were reported among donors in an Asian-associated ancestry cluster than the approximately 630-donor mean. In a later analysis, TCR association rates were found to vary across HLA loci, with the most associated TCRs seen for DRB1 alleles and the fewest for HLA-C alleles. The authors suggested that the approach could potentially be generalized to other disease states and immunological phenotypes. The only immune exposure information available for the cohort was CMV serostatus. An association between a missense DCLRE1C variant and V-gene and J-gene trimming of TCR beta chains was found in a later genetic analysis and replicated in an independent cohort.

Recombination connected TRBV2 to TRBJ1-1, with TRBD1 matching 8 junction bases. This receptor was taken from a man aged 40-49 years in good health and CMV-seropositive. Material for sequencing was PBMCs. The CDR3 sequence is CASSGQGMNTEAFF. The DNA sequence is given as TGTGCCAGCAGCGGACAGGGCATGAACACTGAAGCTTTCTTT.